A selection of T cell receptor beta chains follows, all from one sample in a study of shared clonotypes between healthy human individuals. Some clones are missing from TCRdb's copy, which holds only in-frame ones; the method was immunoSEQ multiplex PCR. The data contain about 110,000 clones, about 67% of them singletons. What was sequenced was memory CD8+ T cells sorted from blood. These receptors all come from a woman in her thirties in good health. The CDR3 runs from the conserved cysteine through the conserved F or W. A D gene is named only where the DNA matches it firmly. Size values are once, few and many counts, or a class for expanded clones, and some rows have none.

>-|TRBV6-1|TRBJ2-6|many
CASSESESSGANVLTF
TGTGCCAGCAGTGAGTCCGAAAGCTCTGGGGCCAACGTCCTGACTTTC
>-|TRBV15|TRBJ1-5|-
CATSRVGFQPQHF
TGTGCCACCAGCAGAGTAGGATTCCAGCCCCAGCATTTT
>TRBD1|TRBV11-2|TRBJ2-7|-
CASSWTGDYEQYF
TGTGCCAGCAGCTGGACAGGGGACTACGAGCAGTACTTC
>-|TRBV2|TRBJ2-3|-
CASRARGTSVDTQYF
TGTGCCAGCAGGGCCAGGGGGACTTCAGTAGATACGCAGTATTTT
>-|TRBV7-9|TRBJ2-7|-
CASSLVFGPYEQYF
TGTGCCAGCAGCTTAGTGTTCGGTCCCTACGAGCAGTACTTC
>-|TRBV7-9|TRBJ2-1|many
CASSPRGGSSYNEQFF
TGTGCCAGCAGCCCCCGTGGCGGGTCCTCCTACAATGAGCAGTTCTTC
>TRBD2|TRBV27|TRBJ2-5|-
CASSWAGREEQYF
TGTGCCAGCAGTTGGGCAGGGCGGGAGGAGCAGTACTTC
>-|TRBV4-1|TRBJ2-7|many
CASSPDIQREQYF
TGCGCCAGCAGCCCGGACATCCAGCGTGAGCAGTACTTC
>-|TRBV29-1|TRBJ1-2|many
CSTPSPGQNYGYTF
TGCAGCACACCCTCCCCCGGACAGAACTATGGCTACACCTTC
>-|TRBV25-1|TRBJ1-1|-
CASSAGVEAFF
TGTGCCAGCAGTGCTGGGGTTGAAGCTTTCTTT
>-|TRBV6-5|TRBJ2-5|-
CASSYLGGETQYF
TGTGCCAGCAGTTACTTGGGGGGAGAGACCCAGTACTTC
>-|TRBV28|TRBJ2-5|-
CASRIAILKETQYF
TGTGCCAGTCGAATAGCGATCCTTAAAGAGACCCAGTACTTC
>-|TRBV19|TRBJ2-5|many
CASSISRGTKETQYF
TGTGCCAGTAGTATAAGCCGGGGTACCAAAGAGACCCAGTACTTC
>TRBD2|TRBV9|TRBJ2-1|-
CASTRLAGSTYNEQFF
TGTGCCAGCACCAGACTAGCGGGATCTACCTACAATGAGCAGTTCTTC
>-|TRBV11-2|TRBJ2-7|-
CAWWQAPYEQYF
TGTGCCTGGTGGCAGGCGCCCTACGAGCAGTACTTC
>TRBD1|TRBV7-9|TRBJ1-2|-
CASSYPRDRAFYGYTF
TGTGCCAGCAGTTACCCCCGCGACAGGGCCTTCTATGGCTACACCTTC
>TRBD2|TRBV10-3|TRBJ2-7|-
CAISPGLSYEQYF
TGTGCCATCAGCCCGGGACTATCCTACGAGCAGTACTTC
>-|TRBV30|TRBJ2-2|many
CAWTRRGADTGELFF
TGTGCCTGGACCCGTCGGGGGGCTGACACCGGGGAGCTGTTTTTT
>-|TRBV4-1|TRBJ2-1|once
CASSHGVEGEQFF
TGCGCCAGCAGCCACGGGGTAGAAGGTGAGCAGTTCTTC
>-|TRBV6-4|TRBJ1-1|-
CASRATGHFMNTEAFF
TGTGCCAGCAGGGCCACGGGACACTTCATGAACACTGAAGCTTTCTTT
>-|TRBV12-5|TRBJ1-1|few
CASGHLPAGIEAFF
TGTGCTAGTGGCCACCTACCCGCCGGAATTGAAGCTTTCTTT
>-|TRBV4-1|TRBJ2-5|-
CASSQETGEETQYF
TGCGCCAGCAGCCAAGAGACCGGAGAAGAGACCCAGTACTTC
>TRBD2|TRBV5-4|TRBJ2-2|-
CASSFGLAGLSNTGELFF
TGTGCCAGCAGTTTCGGACTAGCGGGGCTATCGAACACCGGGGAGCTGTTTTTT
>-|TRBV27|TRBJ2-1|-
CASSLSSGYYNEQFF
TGTGCCAGCAGTTTATCTAGCGGATACTACAATGAGCAGTTCTTC
>-|TRBV6-5|TRBJ1-6|-
CASSLTGDGVSPLHF
TGTGCCAGCAGCCTAACAGGAGATGGAGTTTCACCCCTCCACTTT
>-|TRBV29-1|TRBJ2-7|-
CSVEDGGRGEQYF
TGCAGCGTTGAAGATGGAGGGCGCGGCGAGCAGTACTTC
>TRBD2|TRBV28|TRBJ2-7|-
CASSPGLADSYEQYF
TGTGCCAGCAGCCCCGGACTAGCGGATTCCTACGAGCAGTACTTC
>TRBD1|TRBV11-2|TRBJ1-2|-
CASSVRGRYGYTF
TGTGCCAGCAGCGTGAGGGGGCGATATGGCTACACCTTC
>-|TRBV6-6|TRBJ2-1|-
CASQTRAGFSYNEQFF
TGTGCCTCCCAGACTCGGGCGGGCTTCTCCTACAATGAGCAGTTCTTC
>-|TRBV2|TRBJ1-2|-
CASSEAQGETYGYTF
TGTGCCAGCAGTGAAGCACAGGGAGAGACCTATGGCTACACCTTC
>-|TRBV11-2|TRBJ1-5|-
CASSQDWGEQNQPQHF
TGTGCCAGCAGCCAAGATTGGGGGGAACAAAATCAGCCCCAGCATTTT
>TRBD1|TRBV18|TRBJ2-3|-
CASSLNRDRADTQYF
TGTGCCAGCTCACTTAATCGGGACAGGGCAGATACGCAGTATTTT